Below, 2 T cell receptor beta chains from the same sample are listed, as sequenced in a study of early T cells in non-severe SARS-CoV-2 infection. TCRdb fed the 5' RACE reads into MiXCR, producing one record per CDR3 protein. The data contain 70,000 to 85,000 distinct CDR3 sequences, roughly 12% of them singletons. Sequences were derived from whole blood, sampled at baseline. The receptors derive from an adult who was a healthcare worker with PCR-confirmed SARS-CoV-2 infection or an uninfected control (not recorded which). The donor label of this sample is uncertain.

This CDR3 is CASSYGSAQYF. The CDR3 region has the DNA TGTGCCAGCAGTTATGGCTCCGCGCAGTATTTT. The chain is built from TRBV6-2 or TRBV6-3 and TRBJ2-3; D gene unclear. Looked up from germline, CDR1 is MNHEY and CDR2 is SVGEGT. V lost 3 bases, J lost 10 bases, and 8 bases lay in between. There are 11 residues in the CDR3.

The V and J genes are TRBV7-9 and TRBJ2-5; TRBD1 matches 7 bases. CDR3 length: 13 amino acids. CDR1 and CDR2 from the germline V gene are SEHNR and FQNEAQ (reference sequence). The junction had 2 bases not matched to a gene; V was cut back by 4 bases and J by 3 bases. The CDR3: CASSSGTEETQYF. In DNA, the CDR3 is TGTGCCAGCAGCTCCGGGACAGAAGAGACCCAGTACTTC.